This T cell receptor beta chain was found in a study of T cells in Graves' hyperthyroidism and ophthalmopathy. Findings and caveats of the study: From stable hyperthyroidism, ophthalmopathy was separated by a 13 V-J model. Most expanded thyroid clonotypes above 0.001 recurred in blood.

This clonotype was observed at least ten times. Its antigen is undetermined. The length of the CDR3 is 14 residues. Germline values: CDR1 DFQATT, CDR2 SNEGSKA (reference sequence). With 0 bases removed from V and 4 bases from J, the gap between germline ends came to 12 bases. TCR beta CDR3 regions were amplified from RNA. First-round RT-PCR of the TCR CDR3 relied on the HTBI primer set. TCRdb fed the multiplex PCR reads into MiXCR, producing one record per CDR3 protein. The sample gives some 180,000 distinct CDR3 sequences, 17% of which show up once; about 56% is in the top ten. Patients were aged 18 to 65, had disease duration under 2 months, and had newly diagnosed hyperthyroidism.

This sequence was found in a woman between 45 and 60 years old with Graves' hyperthyroidism. Material for sequencing was blood. The rearrangement joins TRBV20-1 to TRBJ1-2, with D perhaps TRBD1 (6 bases). CDR3 DNA sequence: TGCAGTGCTAGAGATCGGGACATAATCTATGGCTACACCTTC. Translation: CSARDRDIIYGYTF.